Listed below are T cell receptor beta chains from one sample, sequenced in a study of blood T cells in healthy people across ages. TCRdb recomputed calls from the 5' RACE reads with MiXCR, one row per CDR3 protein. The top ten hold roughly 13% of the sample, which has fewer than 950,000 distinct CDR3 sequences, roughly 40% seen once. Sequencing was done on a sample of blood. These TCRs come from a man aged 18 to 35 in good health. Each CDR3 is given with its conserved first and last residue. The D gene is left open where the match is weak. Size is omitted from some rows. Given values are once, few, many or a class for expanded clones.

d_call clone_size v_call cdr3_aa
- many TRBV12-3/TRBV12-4 CASSRTIGETQYF
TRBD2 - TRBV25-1 CASSGEASGRVWSYNEQFF
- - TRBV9 CASSVPHGDVNTGELFF
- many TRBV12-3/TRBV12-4 CASSLAQGRETQYF
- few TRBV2 CASSERGVGNTEAFF
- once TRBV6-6 CASSYTKPDGMNTEAFF
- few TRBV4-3 CASMGRPGGDTEAFF
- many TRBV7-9 CASSPAHNEQFF
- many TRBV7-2 CASSLAASSSDTQYF
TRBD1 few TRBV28 CASSLNRGITEAFF
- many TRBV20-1 CSARSGEKLFF
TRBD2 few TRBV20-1 CSATMTSGGDNEQFF
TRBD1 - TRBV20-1 CSAGGTGFQETQYF
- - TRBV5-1 CASSILGLDANTGELFF